This T cell receptor (beta chain) was sequenced during a study of T cells in Graves' hyperthyroidism and ophthalmopathy. Looking at the study overall: At initial diagnosis, before any treatment had begun, peripheral blood was obtained.

The CDR3 is 14 amino acids. V gave up 8 bases and J gave up 2 bases, with 12 bases separating them. Germline V gene sequence: CDR1 LNHDA, CDR2 SQIVND (reference sequence). Stable hyperthyroidism: no ophthalmopathy progression over 18 months of follow-up. Diagnoses rested on clinical symptoms, serum thyroxine and TRAb, thyroid ultrasound and orbital computed tomography. TCR beta CDR3 sequences were amplified from RNA transcripts. With the HTBI primer set, the TCR CDR3 went through a first round of RT-PCR. TCRdb re-called the multiplex PCR reads with MiXCR, one entry per CDR3 protein. Found here are around 720,000 distinct CDR3 sequences, approximately 36% of them singletons; the top ten hold around a third.

Sequencing used blood. The sequence derives from a woman between 35 and 50 years old with Graves' hyperthyroidism. The chain couples TRBV19 to TRBJ2-2, with D perhaps given as TRBD1 or TRBD2 (5 bases each). CDR3 in DNA: TGTGCCAGTCGCCGGGACGGCAACACCGGGGAGCTGTTTTTT. This translates into CASRRDGNTGELFF. The variable domain in full, with the rest retrieved from reference TRBV19 and TRBJ2-2, is DGGITQSPKYLFRKEGQNVTLSCEQNLNHDAMYWYRQDPGQGLRLIYYSQIVNDFQKGDIAEGYSVSREKKESFPLTVTSAQKNPTAFYLCASRRDGNTGELFFGEGSRLTVL.